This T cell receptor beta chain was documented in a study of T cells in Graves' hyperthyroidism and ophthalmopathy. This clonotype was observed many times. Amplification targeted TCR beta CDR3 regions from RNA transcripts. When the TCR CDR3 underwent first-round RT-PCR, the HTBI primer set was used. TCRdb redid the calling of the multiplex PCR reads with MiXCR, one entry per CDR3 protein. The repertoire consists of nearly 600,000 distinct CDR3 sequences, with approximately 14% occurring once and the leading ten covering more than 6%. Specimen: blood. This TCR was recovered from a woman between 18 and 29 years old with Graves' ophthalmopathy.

Here the CDR3 DNA reads TGTGCCAGCAGCGTTGCAGGTGTTCGCTACACCTTC. This codes for CASSVAGVRYTF. This chain connects TRBV9 to TRBJ1-2; D unclear. CDR1 and CDR2 from the germline V gene are SGDLS and YYNGEE. There are 12 residues in the CDR3. The ends were cut back, 2 bases at V and 9 bases at J, with 11 bases in the middle. Filled out from reference TRBV9 and TRBJ1-2, the complete variable domain reads DSGVTQTPKHLITATGQRVTLRCSPRSGDLSVYWYQQSLDQGLQFLIQYYNGEERAKGNILERFSAQQFPDLHSELNLSSLELGDSALYFCASSVAGVRYTFGSGTRLTVV.